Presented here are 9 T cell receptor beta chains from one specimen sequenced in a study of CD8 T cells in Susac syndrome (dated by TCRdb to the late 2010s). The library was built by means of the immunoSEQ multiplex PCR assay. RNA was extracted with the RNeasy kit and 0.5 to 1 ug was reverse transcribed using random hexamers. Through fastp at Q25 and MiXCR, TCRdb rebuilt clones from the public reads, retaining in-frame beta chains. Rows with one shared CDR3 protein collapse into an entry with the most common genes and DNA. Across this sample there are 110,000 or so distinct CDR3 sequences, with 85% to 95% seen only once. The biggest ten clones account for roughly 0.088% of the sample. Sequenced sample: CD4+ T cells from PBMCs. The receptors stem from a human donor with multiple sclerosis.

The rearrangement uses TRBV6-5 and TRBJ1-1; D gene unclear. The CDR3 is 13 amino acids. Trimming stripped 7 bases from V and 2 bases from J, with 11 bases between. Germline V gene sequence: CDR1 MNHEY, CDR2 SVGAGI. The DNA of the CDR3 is TGTGCCAGCATCCCGCCGGCTAACACTGAAGCTTTCTTT. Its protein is CASIPPANTEAFF.

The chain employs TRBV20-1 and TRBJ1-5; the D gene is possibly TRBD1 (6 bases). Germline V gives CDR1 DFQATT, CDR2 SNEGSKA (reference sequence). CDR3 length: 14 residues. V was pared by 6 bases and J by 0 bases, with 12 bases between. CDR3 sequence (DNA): TGCAGTGCGCAAACAGGGTATAGCAATCAGCCCCAGCATTTT. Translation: CSAQTGYSNQPQHF.

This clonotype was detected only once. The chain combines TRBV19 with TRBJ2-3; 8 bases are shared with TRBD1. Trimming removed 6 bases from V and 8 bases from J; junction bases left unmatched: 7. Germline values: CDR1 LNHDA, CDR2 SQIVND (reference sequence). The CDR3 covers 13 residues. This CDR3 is CASSLRGPGTQYF. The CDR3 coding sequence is TGTGCCAGTAGCCTCAGGGGGCCGGGTACGCAGTATTTT. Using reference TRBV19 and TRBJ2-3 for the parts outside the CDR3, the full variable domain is DGGITQSPKYLFRKEGQNVTLSCEQNLNHDAMYWYRQDPGQGLRLIYYSQIVNDFQKGDIAEGYSVSREKKESFPLTVTSAQKNPTAFYLCASSLRGPGTQYFGPGTRLTVL.

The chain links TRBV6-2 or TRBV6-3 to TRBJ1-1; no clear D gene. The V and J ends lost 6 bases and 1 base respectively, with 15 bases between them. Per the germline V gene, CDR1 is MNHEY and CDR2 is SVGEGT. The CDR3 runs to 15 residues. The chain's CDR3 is CASRPARGGNTEAFF. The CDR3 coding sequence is TGTGCCAGCAGGCCGGCCCGGGGAGGGAACACTGAAGCTTTCTTT.

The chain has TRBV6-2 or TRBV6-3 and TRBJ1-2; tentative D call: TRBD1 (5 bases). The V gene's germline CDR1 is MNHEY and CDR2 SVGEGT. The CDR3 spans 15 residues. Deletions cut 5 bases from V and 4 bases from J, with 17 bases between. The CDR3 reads CASSPTGTASYGYTF. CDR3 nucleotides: TGTGCCAGCAGTCCGACCGGGACCGCTAGCTATGGCTACACCTTC.

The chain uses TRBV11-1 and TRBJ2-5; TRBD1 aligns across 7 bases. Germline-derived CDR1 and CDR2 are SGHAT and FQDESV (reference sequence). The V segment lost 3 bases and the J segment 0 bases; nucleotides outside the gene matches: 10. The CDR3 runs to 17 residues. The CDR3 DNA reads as TGTGCCAGCAGCTTCGGACAGGCCGGACGTTACCAAGAGACCCAGTACTTC. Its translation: CASSFGQAGRYQETQYF.

This chain's CDR3 is CASSPLTEAFF. The CDR3 DNA reads TGTGCCAGCAGCCCGCTCACTGAAGCTTTCTTT. V is TRBV11-2 and J is TRBJ1-1; the D is unclear. V was shortened by 5 bases and J by 4 bases, with 5 bases between the two germline ends. The CDR3 has 11 amino acids. The V gene's germline CDR1 is SGHAT and CDR2 FQNNGV.

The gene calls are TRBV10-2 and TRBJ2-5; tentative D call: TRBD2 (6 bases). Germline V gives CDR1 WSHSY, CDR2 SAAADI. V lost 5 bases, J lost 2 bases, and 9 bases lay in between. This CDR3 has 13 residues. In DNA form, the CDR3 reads TGCGCCAGCAGTTTCGCGGGGCAAGAGACCCAGTACTTC. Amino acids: CASSFAGQETQYF.

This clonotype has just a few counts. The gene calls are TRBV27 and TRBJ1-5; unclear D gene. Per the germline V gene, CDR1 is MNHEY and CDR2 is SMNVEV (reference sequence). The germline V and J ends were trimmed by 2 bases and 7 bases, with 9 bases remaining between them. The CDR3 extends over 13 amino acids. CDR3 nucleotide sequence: TGTGCCAGCAGTTTACGCCTCCCCCAGCCCCAGCATTTT. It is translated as CASSLRLPQPQHF.